These 25 T cell receptor beta chains share one sample of origin, sequenced in a study of shared clonotypes between healthy human individuals. TCRdb keeps only in-frame clones here, not all; method: immunoSEQ multiplex PCR. The sample includes approximately 2,000,000 clones, approximately 90% of them seen just once. Sequencing was done on a sample of naive CD4+ T cells from PBMCs. Subset meaning: CD45RA+ positively selected. The origin of the receptors is a man in his late teens or twenties in good health. Some clones in this sample may be carry-over from other donors' samples.

This chain connects TRBV5-5 to TRBJ2-7; tentatively, D is TRBD1 (6 bases). V lost 0 bases, J lost 4 bases, and 14 bases lay in between. In germline, CDR1 is SGHKS, CDR2 YYEKEE (reference sequence). The CDR3 has 15 residues. The DNA for the CDR3 is TGTGCCAGCAGCTTGGTATCCCGGACAGAGTACGAGCAGTACTTC. Residues: CASSLVSRTEYEQYF.

The chain joins TRBV16 to TRBJ1-2; perhaps TRBD1 as D (6 bases). The CDR3 consists of 13 residues. Per the germline V gene, CDR1 is KGHSY and CDR2 is FQNENV. V was shortened by 5 bases and J by 8 bases, with 15 bases between the two germline ends. The DNA for the CDR3 is TGTGCCAGCAGCGCCCAACAGGGTACGGGCTACACCTTC. Translation gives CASSAQQGTGYTF.

J is TRBJ2-5 and V is TRBV5-4; 10 nucleotides align to TRBD2. The CDR3 has 15 residues. Losses at the gene ends were 4 bases for V and 4 bases for J; bases not matched to a gene: 7. The germline V gene has CDR1 SGHNT and CDR2 YYREEE (reference sequence). The DNA of the CDR3 is TGTGCCAGCAGCCCGCGACTAGCGGGTTCAGAGACCCAGTACTTC. Amino acid sequence: CASSPRLAGSETQYF.

The chain carries TRBV5-1 and TRBJ1-1; TRBD1 matches 8 bases. Trimming took 4 bases from V and 5 from J; bases not matched to a gene: 7. The CDR3 is 14 residues long. Germline lookup yields CDR1 SGHRS and CDR2 YFSETQ. The CDR3 sequence: CASSTGQGETEAFF. The CDR3 DNA follows: TGCGCCAGCAGCACAGGACAGGGCGAAACTGAAGCTTTCTTT. The full variable domain, its missing parts supplied by reference TRBV5-1 and TRBJ1-1, is KAGVTQTPRYLIKTRGQQVTLSCSPISGHRSVSWYQQTPGQGLQFLFEYFSETQRNKGNFPGRFSGRQFSNSRSEMNVSTLELGDSALYLCASSTGQGETEAFFGQGTRLTVV.

The chain couples TRBV2 to TRBJ2-1, with D unclear. Trimming took 0 bases from V and 12 from J, leaving 15 bases between them. Looked up from germline, CDR1 is SNHLY and CDR2 is FYNNEI. CDR3 length: 14 amino acids. The CDR3 region is CASSEANPSSWQFF. Here the CDR3 DNA reads TGTGCCAGCAGTGAAGCTAACCCTTCTAGTTGGCAGTTCTTC.

This clone was seen a handful of times. The V and J genes are TRBV20-1 and TRBJ1-2; D gene ambiguous. CDR1 is DFQATT, CDR2 SNEGSKA, per germline (reference sequence). V was shortened by 8 bases and J by 8 bases, with 6 bases between the two germline ends. The CDR3 sequence is 8 residues long. CDR3 DNA: TGCAGTCCCGGGGGCTACACCTTC. Its translation: CSPGGYTF.

CDR3 nucleotides: TGTGCCAGCAGCCAACCGGGGGCTGTAGTAGGTTCACCCCTCCACTTT. It yields the protein CASSQPGAVVGSPLHF. The chain uses TRBV7-9 and TRBJ1-6; D is perhaps TRBD1 (6 bases). Germline CDR1 is SEHNR and CDR2 is FQNEAQ (reference sequence). Trimming removed 5 bases from V and 9 bases from J, with 20 bases in between. This CDR3 has 16 residues.

CDR3 sequence (DNA): TGTGCCAGCAGAGGGGACAGGGAGAGGAATCAGCCCCAGCATTTT. It specifies CASRGDRERNQPQHF. The chain couples TRBV28 to TRBJ1-5; 9 bases are a match to TRBD1. Trimming removed 6 bases from V and 4 bases from J; junction bases left unmatched: 7. Looked up from germline, CDR1 is MDHEN and CDR2 is SYDVKM. The CDR3 covers 15 residues.

The gene calls are TRBV18 and TRBJ2-1, with D possibly being TRBD1 (6 bases). Germline V gene data show CDR1 as KGHSH and CDR2 as LQKENI. V dropped 6 bases and J dropped 10 bases, with 19 bases sitting between them. The CDR3 loop spans 14 amino acids. The CDR3 protein is CASSRGEGVGEQFF. In DNA form, the CDR3 reads TGTGCCAGCTCCCGGGGTGAGGGGGTCGGGGAGCAGTTCTTC.

This chain uses TRBV19 with TRBJ2-7, with 11 bases that match TRBD1. CDR1 LNHDA and CDR2 SQIVND come from the germline V gene (reference sequence). After removal of 4 bases from V and 9 bases from J, the junction contained 5 bases not matched to a gene. There are 13 residues in the CDR3. CDR3 loop: CASSNGQGAAQYF. DNA of the CDR3: TGTGCCAGTAGTAATGGACAGGGGGCGGCGCAGTACTTC. Complete variable domain (other parts from reference TRBV19 and TRBJ2-7): DGGITQSPKYLFRKEGQNVTLSCEQNLNHDAMYWYRQDPGQGLRLIYYSQIVNDFQKGDIAEGYSVSREKKESFPLTVTSAQKNPTAFYLCASSNGQGAAQYFGPGTRLTVT.

This clone was recorded once. The chain joins TRBV7-9 to TRBJ2-7, with TRBD1 identical over 8 bases. The CDR3 loop spans 14 amino acids. Germline assignment: CDR1 SEHNR and CDR2 FQNEAQ (reference sequence). J was trimmed by 0 bases and V by 4 bases; bases with no gene match: 2. The CDR3: CASSSGTGSYEQYF. Here the CDR3 DNA reads TGTGCCAGCAGCTCCGGGACAGGCTCCTACGAGCAGTACTTC. The full variable domain, completed using reference TRBV7-9 and TRBJ2-7, is DTGVSQNPRHKITKRGQNVTFRCDPISEHNRLYWYRQTLGQGPEFLTYFQNEAQLEKSRLLSDRFSAERPKGSFSTLEIQRTEQGDSAMYLCASSSGTGSYEQYFGPGTRLTVT.

The J gene is TRBJ2-1, the V gene TRBV9, with a possible D match to TRBD2 (6 bases). The CDR3 covers 16 residues. The germline CDR1 and CDR2 sequences are SGDLS and YYNGEE. The V end lost 3 bases, the J end lost 8 bases, and 21 bases lay between the germline ends. CDR3 sequence: CASSAFGSMGLDEQFF. CDR3 coding DNA: TGTGCCAGCAGCGCCTTCGGGAGCATGGGATTGGATGAGCAGTTCTTC.

This sequence joins TRBV30 and TRBJ2-7; D unresolved. This CDR3 is 12 amino acids long. V lost 3 bases and J lost 6, with 12 bases in between. Germline CDR1 is GTSNPN and CDR2 is SVGIG (reference sequence). CDR3 residues: CAWRPMRSEQYF. The CDR3 DNA reads TGTGCCTGGAGGCCGATGAGGTCCGAGCAGTACTTC.

The gene calls are TRBV7-7 and TRBJ2-3; 8 bases fit TRBD2. Unmatched junction bases numbered 12, after V lost 5 bases and J lost 5 bases. This CDR3 is built from 16 residues. CDR1 is SSHAT and CDR2 is FNYEAQ in the germline V gene (reference sequence). The DNA for the CDR3 is TGTGCCAGCAGCCCCAGATCGGGAGGGCCGTTAGATACGCAGTATTTT. This gives the protein CASSPRSGGPLDTQYF.

This chain links TRBV5-1 with TRBJ2-5; no definite D call. CDR1 is SGHRS, CDR2 YFSETQ, per germline. V was shortened by 0 bases and J by 7 bases, with 10 bases between the two germline ends. This CDR3 region has 13 residues. The DNA for the CDR3 is TGCGCCAGCAGCTTGGAGACTCGAGGGACCCAGTACTTC. It specifies CASSLETRGTQYF.

The gene calls are TRBV28 and TRBJ1-2, with a tentative D call TRBD1 (5 bases). The germline V gene has CDR1 MDHEN and CDR2 SYDVKM. CDR3 length: 17 residues. The V end was cut by 6 bases, the J end by 0 bases, with 20 bases between. The CDR3 loop reads CASSSGTAAITNYGYTF. The CDR3 nucleotides are TGTGCCAGCAGCTCGGGGACGGCAGCGATCACTAACTATGGCTACACCTTC.

Comment on this clone: In the same sample, other DNA sequences code for this CDR3. The chain recombines TRBV6-1 with TRBJ2-7; a possible D gene is TRBD2 (6 bases). The germline V gene encodes CDR1 MNHNS and CDR2 SASEGT. The length of the CDR3 is 13 residues. Between the trimmed V and J ends, which lost 4 bases and 2 bases, there was a span of 9 bases. CDR3 protein: CASSAAGPYEQYF. CDR3 coding DNA: TGTGCCAGCAGTGCGGCGGGACCCTACGAGCAGTACTTC.

About this clone: In the same sample, other DNA sequences code for this CDR3. This rearrangement joins TRBV28 to TRBJ1-3; 8 bases line up with TRBD1. CDR1 and CDR2 (germline): MDHEN, SYDVKM. This CDR3 is built from 14 residues. Trimming at V came to 3 bases and at J to 4 bases, leaving 2 bases not matched to a gene. The CDR3: CASSFQGAGNTIYF. DNA of the CDR3: TGTGCCAGCAGTTTCCAGGGGGCGGGAAACACCATATATTTT.

The rearrangement uses TRBV12-2 and TRBJ2-3; the table's D call TRBD2 went unverified against the DNA. TRBV12-2 constitutes a pseudogene. The CDR3 is made up of 16 amino acids. The CDR3 sequence: CASRPSSGSSTDTQYF. Written as DNA, the CDR3 is TGTGCAAGTCGCCCATCTAGCGGTTCTAGCACAGATACGCAGTATTTT.

A remark on this clone: The same CDR3 arises from other DNA sequences in this sample as well. The chain is built from TRBV28 and TRBJ1-3; 7 bases map to TRBD1. From germline, CDR1 is MDHEN and CDR2 SYDVKM. V lost 2 bases to trimming and J lost 2 bases; unmatched junction nucleotides: 0. There are 14 residues in the CDR3. The CDR3 spells CASSLQGAGNTIYF. Here the CDR3 DNA reads TGTGCCAGCAGTTTACAGGGGGCTGGAAACACCATATATTTT.

This sequence joins TRBV7-9 and TRBJ2-3; TRBD2 aligns across 15 bases. Germline CDR1 is SEHNR and CDR2 is FQNEAQ (reference sequence). The trim removed 5 bases at V and 4 bases at J, leaving 7 bases unmatched. CDR3 length: 17 residues. CDR3 in DNA: TGTGCCAGCAGCCCACCGGGACTAGCGGGAGGCGCAGATACGCAGTATTTT. As protein: CASSPPGLAGGADTQYF.

The V call is TRBV5-5, the J call TRBJ1-3; D call uncertain. The CDR3 contains 14 residues. V was pared by 4 bases and J by 1 base, with 9 bases between. CDR1 is SGHKS and CDR2 is YYEKEE in the germline V gene (reference sequence). CDR3 DNA sequence: TGTGCCAGCAGCCTGCCGGGGTCTGGAAACACCATATATTTT. It is translated as CASSLPGSGNTIYF.

On this clone: The sample holds other DNA sequences that translate to the same CDR3. The V and J genes are TRBV7-3 and TRBJ1-1; D is unresolved. Germline CDR1 SGHTA, CDR2 FQGTGA. The V gene lost 1 base and the J gene lost 0 bases, with 3 bases spanning the gap. CDR3 length: 13 residues. CDR3 protein: CASSLIVNTEAFF. CDR3 in DNA: TGTGCCAGCAGCTTAATAGTGAACACTGAAGCTTTCTTT.

This sequence joins TRBV5-1 and TRBJ2-7, with 9 positions matching TRBD2. After removal of 4 bases from V and 4 bases from J, the junction contained 12 bases not matched to a gene. The germline CDR1 and CDR2 sequences are SGHRS and YFSETQ. The CDR3 runs 16 residues. The DNA of the CDR3 is TGCGCCAGCAGCGCCGGGATAGCGGGGGCGTGGTACGAGCAGTACTTC. Protein product: CASSAGIAGAWYEQYF.

The chain employs TRBV12-5 and TRBJ2-3, with D possibly TRBD2 on 5 matching bases. Trimming cost V 2 bases and J 7 bases, with 10 bases left between them. CDR1 LGHNT and CDR2 FRNRAP come from the germline V gene. CDR3 length: 13 residues. CDR3 sequence: CASGLSEGYTQYF. DNA for the CDR3: TGTGCTAGTGGTTTGTCTGAGGGATATACGCAGTATTTT.